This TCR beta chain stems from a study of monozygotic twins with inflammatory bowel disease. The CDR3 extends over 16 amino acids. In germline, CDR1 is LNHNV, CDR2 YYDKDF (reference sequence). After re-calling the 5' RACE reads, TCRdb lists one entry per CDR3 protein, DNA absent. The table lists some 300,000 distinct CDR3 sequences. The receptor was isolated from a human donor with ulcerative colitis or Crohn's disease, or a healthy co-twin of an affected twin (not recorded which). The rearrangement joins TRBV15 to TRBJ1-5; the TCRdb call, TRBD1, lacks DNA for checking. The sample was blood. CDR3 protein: CATSRHQGSEHQPQHF. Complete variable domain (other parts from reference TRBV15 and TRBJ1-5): DAMVIQNPRYQVTQFGKPVTLSCSQTLNHNVMYWYQQKSSQAPKLLFHYYDKDFNNEADTPDNFQSRRPNTSFCFLDIRSPGLGDTAMYLCATSRHQGSEHQPQHFGDGTRLSIL.